This T cell receptor beta chain is from a study of shared clonotypes between healthy human individuals. The CDR3 is 15 amino acids. The germline CDR1 and CDR2 sequences are SGHNT and YYREEE (reference sequence). V lost 4 bases and J lost 0, with 11 bases in between. DNA input for the unsorted PBMC replicate PCRs was roughly 330 ng, 25,000 to 35,000 T cell genomes. The team ran DNA from unsorted PBMCs on ten immunoSEQ deep assay plates for sequencing. In the authors' methods: Filtering differed because ImmunoSEQ produced junction-only sequences that carried no quality scores. Assay: immunoSEQ multiplex PCR; the TCRdb copy retains only in-frame clones and omits some. V, J and clone size reflect that table, while D and trimming were determined from the DNA. Here the sample spans more than 450,000 clones, 79% being singletons.

Sequencing was performed on PBMCs. The source of this sequence is a woman in her thirties or forties in good health. Some clones in this sample may be carry-over from other donors' samples. The chain recombines TRBV5-4 with TRBJ2-1; no reliable D call. The CDR3 DNA reads TGTGCCAGCAGCCAAGAGGCGAGCTCCTACAATGAGCAGTTCTTC. Translating gives CASSQEASSYNEQFF.